These 20 T cell receptor beta chains originate from one sample sequenced in a study of blood T cells in healthy people across ages. It was with a sample-barcoded 5' primer and a J-beta primer mix that a second PCR of about 7 to 12 cycles was run. TCRdb re-called the 5' RACE reads through MiXCR, storing one row per CDR3 protein. The sample comprises about 1,400,000 distinct CDR3 sequences, around 55% of which are singletons, and over 5.5% rests with the top ten. The specimen was blood. The receptors stem from a man between 18 and 29 years old in good health.

The rearrangement joins TRBV4-3 to TRBJ1-4, with TRBD1 matching 7 bases. Germline-derived CDR1 and CDR2 are LGHNA and YSLEER. Trimming took 8 bases from V and 8 from J; bases not matched to a gene: 5. The CDR3 has 12 residues. CDR3 sequence: CASGRDSEKLFF. DNA for the CDR3: TGCGCCAGCGGCCGGGACAGCGAAAAACTGTTTTTT.

The CDR3 DNA follows: TGTGCCAGCAGTGGTGGGTTTGGCAACCGACGGGCAGGCTACACCTTC. Protein sequence: CASSGGFGNRRAGYTF. This chain uses TRBV27 with TRBJ1-2; D unclear. Germline V CDR1 and CDR2: MNHEY, SMNVEV (reference sequence). With 5 bases removed from V and 8 bases from J, the gap between germline ends came to 24 bases. CDR3 length equals 16 residues.

This clonotype appeared a few times. J is TRBJ2-7 and V is TRBV10-3, with TRBD1 matching over 7 bases. V was pared by 10 bases and J by 7 bases, with 7 bases of the junction left unmatched. The CDR3 contains 11 residues. CDR1 and CDR2 (germline): ENHRY, SYGVKD. CDR3 bases: TGTGCCACCCAGGGGGTTTGGGAGCAGTACTTC. Its protein product is CATQGVWEQYF.

V and J are TRBV29-1 and TRBJ2-7; D is unresolved. V gave up 8 bases and J gave up 0 bases, with 14 bases separating them. This CDR3 is 13 amino acids long. Germline V gene lookup returns CDR1 SQVTM and CDR2 ANQGSEA. For the CDR3, the DNA is TGCAGCCCAACCCGAGCGAACTCCTACGAGCAGTACTTC. Amino acid sequence: CSPTRANSYEQYF.

J is TRBJ2-3 and V is TRBV20-1; TRBD2 agrees at 15 bases. Germline loops: CDR1 DFQATT, CDR2 SNEGSKA (reference sequence). V trimming: 3 bases; J trimming: 4 bases; junction bases outside the gene matches: 5. CDR3 length equals 16 residues. In nucleotides, the CDR3 is TGCAGTGCTAGTGTTGGACTAGCGGGAGGGCCAGATACGCAGTATTTT. Protein sequence: CSASVGLAGGPDTQYF.

The V and J genes are TRBV7-2 and TRBJ1-1; D gene uncertain. This CDR3 region has 13 residues. Germline lookup yields CDR1 SGHTA and CDR2 FQGNSA. Trimming shortened V by 5 bases and J by 6 bases, and 13 bases separated the two germline ends. The CDR3 sequence is CASSPLFGAEAFF. CDR3 sequence (DNA): TGTGCCAGCAGCCCACTTTTCGGCGCTGAAGCTTTCTTT. The entire variable domain, with the rest obtained from reference TRBV7-2 and TRBJ1-1, is as follows: GAGVSQSPSNKVTEKGKDVELRCDPISGHTALYWYRQSLGQGLEFLIYFQGNSAPDKSGLPSDRFSAERTGGSVSTLTIQRTQQEDSAVYLCASSPLFGAEAFFGQGTRLTVV.

This clonotype was found once. One end of the junction does not line up with germline, which may come from a read error. V and J are TRBV27 and TRBJ1-1; D not certain. The CDR3 runs 15 residues. Germline V CDR1 and CDR2: MNHEY, SMNVEV (reference sequence). In DNA form, the CDR3 reads TGTGCTAGCAGCCCACTGGTGACGTTGAACACTGAAGCTTTCTTT. Encoded protein: CASSPLVTLNTEAFF.

Many counts were recorded for this clonotype. The chain combines TRBV10-3 with TRBJ2-7; unclear D gene. CDR1 is ENHRY and CDR2 is SYGVKD in the germline V gene. V gave up 4 bases and J gave up 5 bases, with 6 bases separating them. The CDR3 covers 11 residues. The CDR3 region is CAISGNNEQYF. In DNA, the CDR3 is TGTGCCATCAGTGGGAATAACGAGCAGTACTTC.

This clonotype occurred a few times. This sequence joins TRBV7-9 and TRBJ2-3; TRBD1 or TRBD2 may be the D gene (5 bases each). The CDR3 sequence is 14 residues long. V was shortened by 5 bases and J by 4 bases, with 13 bases between the two germline ends. CDR1 and CDR2 (germline): SEHNR, FQNEAQ (reference sequence). The CDR3 loop reads CASSLEGRADTQYF. CDR3 nucleotide sequence: TGTGCCAGCAGCCTCGAGGGCAGGGCAGATACGCAGTATTTT. The full variable domain, rest sourced from reference TRBV7-9 and TRBJ2-3, is DTGVSQNPRHKITKRGQNVTFRCDPISEHNRLYWYRQTLGQGPEFLTYFQNEAQLEKSRLLSDRFSAERPKGSFSTLEIQRTEQGDSAMYLCASSLEGRADTQYFGPGTRLTVL.

The rearrangement uses TRBV29-1 and TRBJ2-1; 7 bases fit TRBD2. Looked up from germline, CDR1 is SQVTM and CDR2 is ANQGSEA. The CDR3 covers 14 residues. Losses at the gene ends were 4 bases for V and 6 bases for J; bases not matched to a gene: 9. CDR3 nucleotide sequence: TGCAGCGTTGGTGGGAGGGCCCTGATCAATGAGCAGTTCTTC. Its translation is CSVGGRALINEQFF.

This chain uses TRBV7-9 with TRBJ2-7; 7 positions agree with TRBD2. The CDR3 is 13 amino acids. Germline V gene sequence: CDR1 SEHNR, CDR2 FQNEAQ (reference sequence). V was clipped by 6 bases and J by 7 bases; unmatched bases: 9. The CDR3 loop is CASSTRREGEQYF. CDR3 bases: TGTGCCAGCAGTACGAGGAGGGAGGGAGAGCAGTACTTC.

CDR3 sequence reads: CASSAIRATQYF. CDR3 sequence (DNA): TGTGCCAGCAGCGCCATCAGGGCGACCCAGTACTTC. The chain has TRBV12-3 or TRBV12-4 and TRBJ2-5, with D tentatively TRBD1 (5 bases). The V gene lost 6 bases and the J gene lost 7 bases, with 12 bases spanning the gap. The CDR3 totals 12 residues.

This clonotype came up a few times. V usage is TRBV29-1 and J usage is TRBJ2-2; maybe TRBD1 (5 bases). Germline CDR1 SQVTM, CDR2 ANQGSEA. This CDR3 contains 13 residues. Trimming stripped 5 bases from V and 2 bases from J, with 9 bases between. The CDR3 DNA reads TGCAGCGTTCTGGACACCAACACCGGGGAGCTGTTTTTT. It is translated as CSVLDTNTGELFF.

The V call is TRBV4-1, the J call TRBJ1-1; no clear D. V lost 3 bases and J 1 base, leaving 9 bases between the germline ends. The germline CDR1 and CDR2 sequences are MGHRA and YSYEKL. This CDR3 spans 14 amino acids. CDR3 nucleotide sequence: TGCGCCAGCAGCCACAACCAGGAGAACACTGAAGCTTTCTTT. Translation gives CASSHNQENTEAFF.

J is TRBJ2-7 and V is TRBV4-2; D is unclear. CDR1 and CDR2 (germline): LGHNA, YNFKEQ. V lost 0 bases, J lost 2 bases, and 14 bases lay in between. The CDR3 consists of 16 residues. The CDR3 loop reads CASSQERLGPTYEQYF. CDR3 DNA sequence: TGTGCCAGCAGCCAAGAAAGGTTAGGCCCCACCTACGAGCAGTACTTC.

V usage is TRBV5-1 and J usage is TRBJ2-7; 10 nucleotides agree with TRBD2. The ends lost 0 bases at V and 2 bases at J; junction bases unmatched: 5. The CDR3 runs 16 residues. Germline CDR1 reads SGHRS; CDR2 reads YFSETQ. This CDR3 reads CASSLGPSGGTYEQYF. In DNA form, the CDR3 reads TGCGCCAGCAGCTTGGGACCTAGCGGGGGTACCTACGAGCAGTACTTC.

The chain has TRBV3-1 and TRBJ2-2; 8 bases align to TRBD2. V was clipped by 8 bases and J by 1 base; unmatched bases: 3. Germline assignment: CDR1 LGHDT and CDR2 YNNKEL (reference sequence). There are 14 residues in the CDR3. CDR3 coding DNA: TGTGCCAGCCGGGGGGGATGGAACACCGGGGAGCTGTTTTTT. Encoded protein: CASRGGWNTGELFF.

The J gene is TRBJ2-1, the V gene TRBV9; no reliable D call. The CDR3 extends over 12 amino acids. Germline-derived CDR1 and CDR2 are SGDLS and YYNGEE. V was trimmed by 3 bases and J by 7 bases, leaving 8 bases between them. The CDR3 loop is CASSGGPNEQFF. The CDR3 nucleotides are TGTGCCAGCAGCGGGGGTCCGAATGAGCAGTTCTTC.

The chain joins TRBV15 to TRBJ2-5; D is undetermined. Trimming stripped 1 base from V and 3 bases from J, with 3 bases between. This CDR3 has 12 amino acids. CDR1 is LNHNV and CDR2 is YYDKDF in the germline V gene (reference sequence). CDR3 region: CATSRVEETQYF. CDR3 bases: TGTGCCACCAGCAGAGTGGAAGAGACCCAGTACTTC.

This clonotype was observed a handful of times. The J gene is TRBJ1-2, the V gene TRBV29-1, with a tentative D call TRBD1 (5 bases). CDR1 is SQVTM, CDR2 ANQGSEA, per germline. Trimming left V 5 bases short and J 0 bases short, with 13 bases between. The CDR3 extends over 14 amino acids. The CDR3 DNA sequence: TGCAGCGTTCTGGGCGGGGACTCTAACTATGGCTACACCTTC. Amino acid sequence: CSVLGGDSNYGYTF.